One sample yielded the 16 T cell receptor beta chains listed below, sequenced in a study of blood T cell repertoires in COVID-19. This table comes from immunoSEQ multiplex PCR, and its TCRdb copy is limited to in-frame clones, with some not included. The sample holds about 77,000 clones, about 80% seen once. Material: peripheral blood. These receptor sequences come from a woman aged 70-85 years with acute or convalescent COVID-19.

This chain joins TRBV23-1 and TRBJ1-2, with D possibly TRBD1 on 6 matching bases. TRBV23-1 is an ORF, with its function uncertain. The CDR3 is made up of 21 amino acids. V was pared by 0 bases and J by 4 bases, with 30 bases between. This chain's CDR3 is CASSQSRGQTGTLFSSYGYTF. The CDR3 bases are TGCGCCAGCAGTCAATCGAGGGGCCAGACAGGAACCTTATTTAGTAGCTATGGCTACACCTTC.

CDR3 sequence reads: CASSSGTDSGNTIYF. In nucleotides, the CDR3 is TGTGCCAGCAGTTCCGGGACAGACTCTGGAAACACCATATATTTT. This sequence joins TRBV27 and TRBJ1-3, with 7 bases matching TRBD1. From germline, CDR1 is MNHEY and CDR2 SMNVEV (reference sequence). The CDR3 runs 15 residues. Trimming took 4 bases from V and 0 from J; bases not matched to a gene: 3.

The chain links TRBV6-1 to TRBJ1-2; D remains ambiguous. From germline, CDR1 is MNHNS and CDR2 SASEGT. CDR3 size: 14 residues. V lost 3 bases and J 2 bases, leaving 10 bases between the germline ends. CDR3 amino acids: CASSDLRANYGYTF. The CDR3 region has the DNA TGTGCCAGCAGTGATCTGAGGGCGAACTATGGCTACACCTTC.

Only a few counts were recorded for this clone. The rearrangement joins TRBV27 to TRBJ1-2, with a tentative D call TRBD1 (5 bases). V gave up 1 base and J gave up 2 bases, with 11 bases separating them. Looked up from germline, CDR1 is MNHEY and CDR2 is SMNVEV (reference sequence). The CDR3 length is 15 residues. CDR3 nucleotide sequence: TGTGCCAGCAGTTTATTTGGGGGGATGAACTATGGCTACACCTTC. Translating it yields CASSLFGGMNYGYTF.

The chain joins TRBV7-2 to TRBJ1-2, with 7 bases matching TRBD1. Germline-derived CDR1 and CDR2 are SGHTA and FQGNSA. The CDR3 extends over 14 amino acids. V lost 6 bases to trimming and J lost 2 bases; unmatched junction nucleotides: 6. CDR3 in amino acids: CASSWTGLNYGYTF. The CDR3 bases are TGTGCCAGCAGTTGGACAGGCCTCAACTATGGCTACACCTTC.

V and J are TRBV4-3 and TRBJ1-6, with 8 positions matching TRBD1. With 4 bases clipped from V and 7 bases from J, the junction kept 9 bases outside the gene matches. This CDR3 is built from 16 residues. Germline CDR1 LGHNA, CDR2 YSLEER. The CDR3 DNA follows: TGCGCCAGCAGCCCCCAGGGGGCAGGCCACAATTCACCCCTCCACTTT. Its protein product is CASSPQGAGHNSPLHF.

This rearrangement joins TRBV18 to TRBJ2-2, with D perhaps matching TRBD1 (5 bases). The length of the CDR3 is 16 residues. V lost 0 bases to trimming and J lost 1 base, with 9 bases between them. The germline V gene encodes CDR1 KGHSH and CDR2 LQKENI. CDR3 DNA sequence: TGTGCCAGCTCACCACCAGGGGCCTGGAACACCGGGGAGCTGTTTTTT. This codes for CASSPPGAWNTGELFF.

The genes are TRBV9 and TRBJ1-2; D gene ambiguous. The CDR3 is 12 amino acids. Between the trimmed V and J ends, which lost 0 bases and 6 bases, there was a span of 6 bases. The germline V gene has CDR1 SGDLS and CDR2 YYNGEE. The CDR3 here is CASSVAKNGYTF. In DNA, the CDR3 is TGTGCCAGCAGCGTAGCTAAAAATGGCTACACCTTC.

This clone showed up just a few times. This chain joins TRBV28 and TRBJ1-2; D ambiguous. V was trimmed by 2 bases and J by 8 bases, leaving 12 bases between them. This CDR3 has 13 residues. Germline assignment: CDR1 MDHEN and CDR2 SYDVKM. CDR3 nucleotides: TGTGCCAGCAGTTTAGGTAATCTGGAGGGCTACACCTTC. This codes for CASSLGNLEGYTF.

The J gene is TRBJ1-2, the V gene TRBV19, with D perhaps TRBD1 (5 bases). From germline, CDR1 is LNHDA and CDR2 SQIVND (reference sequence). The ends were cut back, 1 base at V and 6 bases at J, with 9 bases in the middle. This CDR3 has 13 amino acids. CDR3 protein: CASSIAPGDGYTF. CDR3 nucleotides: TGTGCCAGTAGTATAGCTCCGGGGGATGGCTACACCTTC.

This sequence joins TRBV6-5 and TRBJ2-7; 7 bases match TRBD1. CDR1 is MNHEY and CDR2 is SVGAGI in the germline V gene. With 5 bases clipped from V and 4 bases from J, the junction kept 11 bases outside the gene matches. The CDR3 runs to 15 residues. Here the CDR3 DNA reads TGTGCCAGCAGTCGCCTGAGACAGGGACCATACGAGCAGTACTTC. It is translated as CASSRLRQGPYEQYF.

The chain carries TRBV3-1 (or the pseudogene TRBV3-2) and TRBJ1-5; 9 positions match TRBD1. Losses at the gene ends were 2 bases for V and 6 bases for J; bases not matched to a gene: 2. The germline V gene has CDR1 LGHDT and CDR2 YNNKEL (reference sequence). This CDR3 spans 14 amino acids. This CDR3 reads CASSQTGGPQPQHF. In DNA form, the CDR3 reads TGTGCCAGCAGCCAAACAGGGGGCCCTCAGCCCCAGCATTTT.

V is TRBV7-6 and J is TRBJ1-5; D call uncertain. This CDR3 is built from 13 residues. V was pared by 1 base and J by 6 bases, with 7 bases between. The germline gives CDR1 SGHVS, CDR2 FNYEAQ. The CDR3 DNA reads TGTGCCAGCAGCTTAGGAGGAGCTCAGCCCCAGCATTTT. Encoded protein: CASSLGGAQPQHF.

This clone was detected a few times. The V call is TRBV12-3 or TRBV12-4, the J call TRBJ1-2; D is unclear. Trimming left V 3 bases short and J 5 bases short, with 4 bases between. This CDR3 is built from 11 residues. This CDR3 is CASSFGYGYTF. The CDR3 DNA is TGTGCCAGCAGTTTCGGGTATGGCTACACCTTC.

The CDR3 loop is CASSQDRWASGGALDTQYF. In DNA, the CDR3 is TGCGCCAGCAGCCAAGATCGGTGGGCTAGCGGGGGGGCGCTAGATACGCAGTATTTT. The genes are TRBV4-3 and TRBJ2-3, with 12 nucleotides matching TRBD2. This CDR3 contains 19 residues. Per the germline V gene, CDR1 is LGHNA and CDR2 is YSLEER. The V segment lost 0 bases and the J segment 5 bases; nucleotides outside the gene matches: 12.

The chain combines TRBV3-1 (or the pseudogene TRBV3-2) with TRBJ1-2; D unresolved. CDR1 is LGHDT and CDR2 is YNNKEL in the germline V gene (reference sequence). CDR3 length: 17 residues. V was cut by 0 bases and J by 8 bases, with 22 bases left in between. CDR3 nucleotide sequence: TGTGCCAGCAGCCAAGATTATTTTACGGTAAGGACTGGCGGCTACACCTTC. Its translation is CASSQDYFTVRTGGYTF.